The 13 T cell receptor beta chains below were found in one sample sequenced in a study of blood T cell repertoires in COVID-19. Assay: immunoSEQ multiplex PCR; the TCRdb copy retains only in-frame clones and omits some. This table holds approximately 100,000 clones, approximately 86% found once. Sequencing was carried out using peripheral blood. The receptors stem from a man in his 70s with active or convalescent COVID-19.

This clone has a single count. J is TRBJ1-1 and V is TRBV6-5; 7 bases fit TRBD1. CDR3 length: 15 amino acids. CDR1 and CDR2 from the germline V gene are MNHEY and SVGAGI. V was clipped by 0 bases and J by 0 bases; unmatched bases: 1. DNA of the CDR3: TGTGCCAGCAGTTACTCGACAGGGCTGAACACTGAAGCTTTCTTT. Amino acids: CASSYSTGLNTEAFF.

The V and J genes are TRBV7-2 and TRBJ2-7; TRBD2 matches at 8 bases. CDR3 length equals 16 residues. CDR1 and CDR2 (germline): SGHTA, FQGNSA. The J segment lost 5 bases and the V segment lost 4 bases, leaving 13 bases of the junction unmatched. Here the CDR3 reads CASSSTLAGGADEQYF. CDR3 DNA: TGTGCCAGCAGCTCTACCCTTGCCGGGGGGGCGGACGAGCAGTACTTC. Drawing the rest from reference TRBV7-2 and TRBJ2-7, the complete variable domain is GAGVSQSPSNKVTEKGKDVELRCDPISGHTALYWYRQSLGQGLEFLIYFQGNSAPDKSGLPSDRFSAERTGGSVSTLTIQRTQQEDSAVYLCASSSTLAGGADEQYFGPGTRLTVT.

Only one count was recorded for this clone. The J gene is TRBJ2-3, the V gene TRBV9; 16 positions match TRBD2. The CDR3 totals 21 residues. Germline CDR1 SGDLS, CDR2 YYNGEE. V shed 1 base and J 5 bases; nucleotides not matched to a gene: 16. The CDR3 is CASSVFPPGTSGGANRDTQYF. The CDR3 DNA reads TGTGCCAGCAGCGTATTCCCCCCCGGGACTAGCGGGGGGGCCAATAGAGATACGCAGTATTTT.

This chain's CDR3 is CASRQGLYEQYF. The CDR3 bases are TGTGCCAGCCGACAGGGGCTCTACGAGCAGTACTTC. The J gene is TRBJ2-7, the V gene TRBV28, with 8 bases fitting TRBD1. This CDR3 is 12 amino acids long. With 8 bases clipped from V and 3 bases from J, the junction kept 3 bases outside the gene matches. Per germline, CDR1 MDHEN and CDR2 SYDVKM.

In its sample, this clone was seen a few times. The genes are TRBV3-1 (or the pseudogene TRBV3-2) and TRBJ1-3, with TRBD1 matching 7 bases. V lost 4 bases, J lost 2 bases, and 5 bases stayed unmatched. In germline, CDR1 is LGHDT, CDR2 YNNKEL (reference sequence). The CDR3 loop spans 15 amino acids. The CDR3: CASSRSTGAGNTIYF. The CDR3 DNA sequence: TGTGCCAGCAGCCGCTCCACAGGGGCTGGAAACACCATATATTTT.

V usage is TRBV5-1 and J usage is TRBJ2-2; 8 bases are shared with TRBD1. The germline gives CDR1 SGHRS, CDR2 YFSETQ. The CDR3 runs 15 residues. V lost 4 bases and J lost 6; bases outside the gene matches: 8. CDR3 sequence: CASSTDRVRAGELFF. DNA of the CDR3: TGCGCCAGCAGCACGGACAGGGTTAGGGCCGGGGAGCTGTTTTTT.

This clone was seen a few times. V and J are TRBV11-2 and TRBJ1-4; the D gene is possibly TRBD1 (5 bases). From germline, CDR1 is SGHAT and CDR2 FQNNGV. V was pared by 6 bases and J by 4 bases, with 12 bases between. The CDR3 loop spans 14 amino acids. CDR3 bases: TGTGCCAGCAGTTGGGGGGGTCTTAATGAAAAACTGTTTTTT. Translating gives CASSWGGLNEKLFF.

This clone was seen just once. V is TRBV6-5 and J is TRBJ1-6, with a weak D call TRBD1 (5 bases). Trimming removed 6 bases from V and 2 bases from J, with 11 bases in between. This CDR3 region has 15 residues. In germline, CDR1 is MNHEY, CDR2 SVGAGI. This CDR3 reads CASRQDRTYNSPLHF. The CDR3 DNA follows: TGTGCCAGCAGACAGGATAGGACCTATAATTCACCCCTCCACTTT.

The chain couples TRBV4-1 to TRBJ2-2; a possible D gene is TRBD1 (6 bases). The length of the CDR3 is 15 residues. Trimming took 6 bases from V and 6 from J, leaving 17 bases between them. Germline CDR1 and CDR2: MGHRA and YSYEKL. The CDR3 sequence: CASRRGGPRPGELFF. The CDR3 DNA reads TGCGCCAGCAGACGAGGGGGACCGAGGCCCGGGGAGCTGTTTTTT.

V is TRBV19 and J is TRBJ1-5; the match to TRBD1 covers 8 bases. CDR3 length equals 16 residues. Germline CDR1 is LNHDA and CDR2 is SQIVND (reference sequence). V dropped 5 bases and J dropped 2; count of bases not matched to a gene: 8. Here the CDR3 DNA reads TGTGCCAGTAGTCCCCGACAGGGGTTGGGCAATCAGCCCCAGCATTTT. Translated, it gives CASSPRQGLGNQPQHF.

The genes are TRBV21-1 and TRBJ1-1; the table calls TRBD1, which could not be checked here. TRBV21-1 is a documented pseudogene. The CDR3 consists of 10 residues. The CDR3 coding sequence is TGTGCCAGCCCAAGGCAGGTGGCTTTCTTT. It codes for CASPRQVAFF.

The chain combines TRBV25-1 with TRBJ1-2; no definite D call. Trimming stripped 3 bases from V and 5 bases from J, with 16 bases between. This CDR3 has 15 residues. The germline CDR1 and CDR2 sequences are MGHDK and SYGVNS. The CDR3 here is CASSDAGLVSYGYTF. The CDR3 nucleotides are TGTGCCAGCAGTGACGCAGGCCTCGTGTCGTATGGCTACACCTTC.

This clone was counted between two and nine times. The chain joins TRBV7-2 to TRBJ2-1; maybe TRBD1 (5 bases). CDR1 SGHTA and CDR2 FQGNSA come from the germline V gene. The CDR3 totals 11 residues. The V and J ends lost 5 bases and 11 bases respectively, with 10 bases between them. The chain's CDR3 is CASSSRAKQFF. The CDR3 bases are TGTGCCAGCAGCAGCAGGGCCAAGCAGTTCTTC.